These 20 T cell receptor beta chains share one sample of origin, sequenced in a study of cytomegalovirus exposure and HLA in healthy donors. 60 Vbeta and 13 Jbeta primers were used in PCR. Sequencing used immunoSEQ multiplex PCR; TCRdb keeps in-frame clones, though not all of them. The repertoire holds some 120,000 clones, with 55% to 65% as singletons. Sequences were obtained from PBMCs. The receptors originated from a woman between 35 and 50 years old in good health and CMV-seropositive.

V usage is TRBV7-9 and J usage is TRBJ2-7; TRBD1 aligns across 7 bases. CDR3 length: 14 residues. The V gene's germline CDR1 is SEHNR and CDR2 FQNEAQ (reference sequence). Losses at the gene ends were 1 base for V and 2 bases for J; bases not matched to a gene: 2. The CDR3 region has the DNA TGTGCCAGCAGCTTAGTAACAGGGGCCTACGAGCAGTACTTC. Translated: CASSLVTGAYEQYF.

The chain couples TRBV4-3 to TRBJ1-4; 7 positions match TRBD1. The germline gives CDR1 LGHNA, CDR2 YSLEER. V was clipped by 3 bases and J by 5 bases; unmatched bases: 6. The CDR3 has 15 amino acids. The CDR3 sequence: CASSHSGTENEKLFF. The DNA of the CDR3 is TGCGCCAGCAGCCACTCTGGGACAGAAAATGAAAAACTGTTTTTT.

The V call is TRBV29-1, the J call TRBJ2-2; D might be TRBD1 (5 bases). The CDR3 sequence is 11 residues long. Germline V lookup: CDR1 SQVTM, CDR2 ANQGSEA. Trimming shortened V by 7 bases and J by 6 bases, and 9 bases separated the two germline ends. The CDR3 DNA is TGCAGCGGTGACAGTTCCGGGGAGCTGTTTTTT. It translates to CSGDSSGELFF.

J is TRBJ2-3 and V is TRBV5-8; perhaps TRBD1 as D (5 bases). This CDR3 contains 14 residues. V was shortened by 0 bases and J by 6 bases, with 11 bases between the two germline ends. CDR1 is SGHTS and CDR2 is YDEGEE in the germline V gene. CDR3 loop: CASSLGLAGDTQYF. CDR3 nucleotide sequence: TGTGCCAGCAGCTTGGGCTTGGCAGGGGATACGCAGTATTTT.

The CDR3 loop reads CASSLWTGDGYTF. The CDR3 nucleotides read TGTGCCAGCAGCTTATGGACAGGGGATGGCTACACCTTC. The V gene is TRBV11-2, the J gene TRBJ1-2, with 9 bases that match TRBD1. Germline CDR1 reads SGHAT; CDR2 reads FQNNGV. V dropped 2 bases and J dropped 6; count of bases not matched to a gene: 1. The CDR3 has 13 residues. Using reference TRBV11-2 and TRBJ1-2 for the parts outside the CDR3, the full variable domain is EAGVAQSPRYKIIEKRQSVAFWCNPISGHATLYWYQQILGQGPKLLIQFQNNGVVDDSQLPKDRFSAERLKGVDSTLKIQPAKLEDSAVYLCASSLWTGDGYTFGSGTRLTVV.

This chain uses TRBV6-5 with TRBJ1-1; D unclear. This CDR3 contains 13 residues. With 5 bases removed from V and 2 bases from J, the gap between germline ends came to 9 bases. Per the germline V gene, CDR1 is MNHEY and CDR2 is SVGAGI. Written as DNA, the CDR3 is TGTGCCAGCAGTATACCGGGTAACACTGAAGCTTTCTTT. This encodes CASSIPGNTEAFF.

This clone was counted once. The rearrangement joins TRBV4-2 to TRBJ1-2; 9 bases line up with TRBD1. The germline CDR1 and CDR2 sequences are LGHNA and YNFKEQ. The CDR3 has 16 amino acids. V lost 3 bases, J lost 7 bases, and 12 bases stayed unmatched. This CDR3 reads CASSHTTGGGLSGYTF. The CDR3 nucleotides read TGTGCCAGCAGCCACACTACAGGGGGCGGACTGAGTGGCTACACCTTC.

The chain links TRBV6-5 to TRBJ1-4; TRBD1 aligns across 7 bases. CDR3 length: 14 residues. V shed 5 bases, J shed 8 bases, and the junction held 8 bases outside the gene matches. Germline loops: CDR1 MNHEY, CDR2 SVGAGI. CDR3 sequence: CASSTGTVGEKLFF. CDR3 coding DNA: TGTGCCAGCAGTACCGGGACAGTCGGAGAAAAACTGTTTTTT.

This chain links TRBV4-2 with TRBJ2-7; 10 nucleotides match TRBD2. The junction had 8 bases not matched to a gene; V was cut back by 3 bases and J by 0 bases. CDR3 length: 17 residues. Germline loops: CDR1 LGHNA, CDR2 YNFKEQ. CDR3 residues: CASSHPTTSGFSYEQYF. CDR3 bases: TGTGCCAGCAGCCACCCCACGACTAGCGGGTTCTCCTACGAGCAGTACTTC.

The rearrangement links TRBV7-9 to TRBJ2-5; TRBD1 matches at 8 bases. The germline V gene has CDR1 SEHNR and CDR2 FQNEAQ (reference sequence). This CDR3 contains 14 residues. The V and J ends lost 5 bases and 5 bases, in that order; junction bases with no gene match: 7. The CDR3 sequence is CASSPGTGGETQYF. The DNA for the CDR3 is TGTGCCAGCAGCCCCGGGACAGGTGGGGAGACCCAGTACTTC. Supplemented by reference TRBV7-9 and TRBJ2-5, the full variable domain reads DTGVSQNPRHKITKRGQNVTFRCDPISEHNRLYWYRQTLGQGPEFLTYFQNEAQLEKSRLLSDRFSAERPKGSFSTLEIQRTEQGDSAMYLCASSPGTGGETQYFGPGTRLLVL.

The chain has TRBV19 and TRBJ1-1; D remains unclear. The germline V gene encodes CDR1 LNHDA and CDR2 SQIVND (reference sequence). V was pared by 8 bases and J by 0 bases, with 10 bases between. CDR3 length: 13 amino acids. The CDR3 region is CASAQVLNTEAFF. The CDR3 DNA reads TGTGCCAGTGCCCAGGTCCTGAACACTGAAGCTTTCTTT.

The CDR3 DNA is TGTGCCAGCACCGAAGGGACAGGGAGAAATCCGATCAATCAGCCCCAGCATTTT. This translates into CASTEGTGRNPINQPQHF. The chain combines TRBV7-8 with TRBJ1-5; the match to TRBD1 covers 9 bases. Germline V gene sequence: CDR1 SGHVS, CDR2 FQNEAQ. V lost 7 bases to trimming and J lost 3 bases; unmatched junction nucleotides: 16. The CDR3 loop spans 18 amino acids. Based on the CDR3 plus reference TRBV7-8 and TRBJ1-5, the full variable domain is GAGVSQSPRYKVAKRGQDVALRCDPISGHVSLFWYQQALGQGPEFLTYFQNEAQLDKSGLPSDRFFAERPEGSVSTLKIQRTQQEDSAVYLCASTEGTGRNPINQPQHFGDGTRLSIL.

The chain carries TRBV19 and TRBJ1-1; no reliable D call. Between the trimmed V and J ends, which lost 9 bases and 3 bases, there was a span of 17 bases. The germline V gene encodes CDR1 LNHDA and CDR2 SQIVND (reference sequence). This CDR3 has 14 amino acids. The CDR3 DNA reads TGTGCCAGCAGCCTGAACCAAGAGGACACTGAAGCTTTCTTT. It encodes CASSLNQEDTEAFF.

The CDR3 reads CASSDSDSGNTIYF. The DNA of the CDR3 is TGTGCCAGCAGTGACTCAGACTCTGGAAACACCATATATTTT. The rearrangement uses TRBV2 and TRBJ1-3; D is unresolved. V dropped 3 bases and J dropped 0 bases, with 6 bases sitting between them. Germline CDR1 SNHLY, CDR2 FYNNEI. This CDR3 spans 14 amino acids.

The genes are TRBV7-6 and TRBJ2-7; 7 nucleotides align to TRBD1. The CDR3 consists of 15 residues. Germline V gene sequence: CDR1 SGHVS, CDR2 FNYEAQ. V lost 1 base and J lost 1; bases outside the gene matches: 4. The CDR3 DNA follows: TGTGCCAGCAGCTTAGACCCGACAGGGTCCTACGAGCAGTACTTC. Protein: CASSLDPTGSYEQYF.

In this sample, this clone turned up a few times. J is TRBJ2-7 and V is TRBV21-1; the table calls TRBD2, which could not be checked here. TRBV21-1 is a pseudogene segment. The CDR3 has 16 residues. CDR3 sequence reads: CASSKIRLAETYEQYF. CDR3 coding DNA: TGTGCCAGCAGCAAAATCCGACTAGCGGAGACCTACGAGCAGTACTTC.

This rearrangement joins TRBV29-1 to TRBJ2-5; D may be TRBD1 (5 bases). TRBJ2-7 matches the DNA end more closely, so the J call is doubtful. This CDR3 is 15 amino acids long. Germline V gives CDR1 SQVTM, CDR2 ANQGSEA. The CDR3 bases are TGCAGCGTTGGAGCGACAGTCGGCCTCTTCTACGAGCAGTACTTC. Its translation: CSVGATVGLFYEQYF.

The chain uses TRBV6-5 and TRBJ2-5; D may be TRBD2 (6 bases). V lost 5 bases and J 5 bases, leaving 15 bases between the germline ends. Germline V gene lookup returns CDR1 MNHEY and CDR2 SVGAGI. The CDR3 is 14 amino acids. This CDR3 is CASSPTGVGETQYF. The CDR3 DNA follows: TGTGCCAGCAGTCCTACGGGGGTCGGTGAGACCCAGTACTTC.

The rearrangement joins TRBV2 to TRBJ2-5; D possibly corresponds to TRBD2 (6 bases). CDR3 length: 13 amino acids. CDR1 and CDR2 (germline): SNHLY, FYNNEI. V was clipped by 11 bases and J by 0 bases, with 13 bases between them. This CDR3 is CASSREYQETQYF. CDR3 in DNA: TGTGCCTCCTCCCGGGAGTACCAAGAGACCCAGTACTTC.

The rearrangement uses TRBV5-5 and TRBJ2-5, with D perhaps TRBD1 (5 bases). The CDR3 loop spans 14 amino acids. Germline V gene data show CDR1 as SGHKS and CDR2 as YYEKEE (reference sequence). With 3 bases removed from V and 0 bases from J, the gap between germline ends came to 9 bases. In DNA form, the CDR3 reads TGTGCCAGCAGCTCGACAGAGAACCAAGAGACCCAGTACTTC. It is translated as CASSSTENQETQYF.